This T cell receptor (beta chain) was documented in a study of human T cells and chemical hapten exposure. The wider study: How much TCR each sample yielded varied, mostly because pooled library volumes differed slightly.

The study extracted total RNA from unfractionated whole blood. From the 5' RACE reads, TCRdb called clonotypes with MiXCR, one entry per CDR3 protein. The repertoire holds around 140,000 distinct CDR3 sequences, with about 4.3% as singletons. Many counts were recorded for this clonotype. This CDR3 is built from 15 residues. Germline loops: CDR1 SGHKS, CDR2 YYEKEE (reference sequence). V was clipped by 2 bases and J by 3 bases, with 14 bases between them. This clonotype originated in a female donor in good health. J is TRBJ2-5 and V is TRBV5-5, with D possibly being TRBD1 (6 bases). The CDR3 reads CASSFSRGIEETQYF. The CDR3 DNA follows: TGTGCCAGCAGCTTTTCCAGGGGTATAGAAGAGACCCAGTACTTC.